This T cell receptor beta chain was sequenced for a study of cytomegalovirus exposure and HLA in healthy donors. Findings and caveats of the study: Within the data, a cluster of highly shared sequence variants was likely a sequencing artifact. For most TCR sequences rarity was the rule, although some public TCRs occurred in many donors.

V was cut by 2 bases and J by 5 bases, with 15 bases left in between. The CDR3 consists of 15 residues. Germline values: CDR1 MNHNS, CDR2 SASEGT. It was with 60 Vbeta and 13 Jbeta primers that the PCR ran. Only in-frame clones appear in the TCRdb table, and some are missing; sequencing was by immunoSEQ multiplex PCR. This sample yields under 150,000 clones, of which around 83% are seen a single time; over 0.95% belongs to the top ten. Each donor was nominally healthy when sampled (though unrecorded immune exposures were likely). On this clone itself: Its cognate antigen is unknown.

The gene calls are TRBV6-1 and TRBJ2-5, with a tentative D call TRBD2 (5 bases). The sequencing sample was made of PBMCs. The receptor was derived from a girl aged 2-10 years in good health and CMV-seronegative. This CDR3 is CASSEKAEGWETQYF. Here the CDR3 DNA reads TGTGCCAGCAGTGAAAAAGCTGAGGGTTGGGAGACCCAGTACTTC.